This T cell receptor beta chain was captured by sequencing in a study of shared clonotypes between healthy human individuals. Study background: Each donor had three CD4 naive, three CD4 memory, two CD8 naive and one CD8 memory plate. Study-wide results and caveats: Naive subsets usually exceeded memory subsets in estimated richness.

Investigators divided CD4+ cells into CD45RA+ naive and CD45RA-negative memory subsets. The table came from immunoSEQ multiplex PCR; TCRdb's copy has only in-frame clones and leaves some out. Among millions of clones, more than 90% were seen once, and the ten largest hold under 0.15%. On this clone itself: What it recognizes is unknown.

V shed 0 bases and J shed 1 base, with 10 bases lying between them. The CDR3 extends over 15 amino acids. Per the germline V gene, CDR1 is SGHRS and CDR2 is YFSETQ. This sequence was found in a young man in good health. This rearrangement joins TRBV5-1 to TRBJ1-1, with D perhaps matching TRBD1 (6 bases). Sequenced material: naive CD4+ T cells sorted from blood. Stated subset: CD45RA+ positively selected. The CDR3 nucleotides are TGCGCCAGCAGCTTGGACGGACAGAGGAACACTGAAGCTTTCTTT. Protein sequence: CASSLDGQRNTEAFF.